The source of this T cell receptor (beta chain) is a study of neoadjuvant anti-PD-1 for oral cavity cancer. The data were produced by immunoSEQ multiplex PCR, yet TCRdb's version contains in-frame clones alone and is incomplete. The table lists just under 70,000 clones, approximately 81% of them singletons. Time point reported: after neoadjuvant nivolumab, at surgical resection. Patients had HPV-negative, locally advanced oral cavity squamous cell carcinoma. The germline gives CDR1 SGHTA, CDR2 FQGNSA. The CDR3 is 13 amino acids. With 3 bases removed from V and 1 base from J, the gap between germline ends came to 7 bases.

The TCR originated in a person aged 35-80 years with oral cavity squamous cell carcinoma. The V and J genes are TRBV7-2 and TRBJ2-7, with a tentative D call TRBD1 (5 bases). The specimen was PBMCs, collected after nivolumab (anti-PD-1) treatment. The CDR3 region is CASSFTGSYEQYF. CDR3 coding DNA: TGTGCCAGCAGCTTCACAGGATCCTACGAGCAGTACTTC.